This TCR beta chain derives from a study of blood T cell repertoires in COVID-19. On the study more broadly: Acute and convalescent COVID-19 samples came from the United States, Italy and Spain. Sources were T cells, B-cell-depleted T cells, or PBMCs; the material itself was cDNA or gDNA.

This clone was seen only a few times. Per the original methods: Quantification of nucleated cells was approximated via reference gene primer amplification. Generated by immunoSEQ multiplex PCR, the TCRdb table keeps only in-frame clones and is missing some. V, J and clone size were drawn from that table, and D and trimming were deduced from the DNA. This sample has hundreds of thousands of clones, with roughly four fifths found just once. Trimming shortened V by 6 bases and J by 10 bases, and 15 bases separated the two germline ends. Germline CDR1 is MNHEY and CDR2 is SMNVEV (reference sequence). The CDR3 has 13 residues.

V usage is TRBV27 and J usage is TRBJ1-4; no definite D call. The receptor was isolated from an elderly man with acute or convalescent COVID-19. The source material was peripheral blood. The CDR3 DNA sequence: TGTGCCAGCAGGGGGAGTAGTACTGGAAAACTGTTTTTT. This translates into CASRGSSTGKLFF. The complete variable domain, with remaining parts taken from reference TRBV27 and TRBJ1-4, reads EAQVTQNPRYLITVTGKKLTVTCSQNMNHEYMSWYRQDPGLGLRQIYYSMNVEVTDKGDVPEGYKVSRKEKRNFPLILESPSPNQTSLYFCASRGSSTGKLFFGSGTQLSVL.